This entry concerns a single T cell receptor (beta chain). Its antigen is unknown. The data are from a study of CD8+ T cells in alopecia areata. Study context: Treatment of the treated patients consisted of oral tofacitinib, 5 to 10 mg twice daily. Dosing spanned 6 to 18 months on tofacitinib, then 6 months off drug. Study conclusions and caveats: The study found tofacitinib significantly decreased scalp clonality and expanded CD8+ clones among the top 100.

Once RNA had been extracted, it was reverse transcribed into cDNA to act as the sequencing template. Assay used: immunoSEQ multiplex PCR; TCRdb lists only in-frame clones, some missing. The sample includes fewer than 200,000 clones, around 50% of them seen just once. Trimming pared 1 base from V and 5 bases from J, leaving 11 bases between. CDR3 size: 14 residues. CDR1 MGHDK and CDR2 SYGVNS come from the germline V gene. Treatment denoted: oral pan-JAK inhibitor, 5-10 mg twice daily. This TCR was recovered from a human donor with alopecia areata. Specimen: CD8+ T cells sorted from blood, collected at week 24, from a patient treated with tofacitinib. The V and J genes are TRBV25-1 and TRBJ1-2; D possibly corresponds to TRBD1 (6 bases). The CDR3 DNA reads TGTGCCAGCAGTGAATTTGAGGGGGTGTATGGCTACACCTTC. Its protein is CASSEFEGVYGYTF.